The rows below give T cell receptor beta chains drawn from one sample of a study of shared clonotypes between healthy human individuals. Some clones are missing from TCRdb's copy, which holds only in-frame ones; the method was immunoSEQ multiplex PCR. The table has some 1 million clones, approximately 72% seen once. The sample was memory CD4+ T cells sorted from blood. The origin of the receptors is a man aged 18 to 30 in good health. The CDR3 runs from the conserved cysteine through the conserved F or W. Each record gives: clone size, V gene, J gene, D gene, CDR3 DNA, CDR3 protein. A D gene is named only where the DNA matches it firmly. For some rows the clone size is stated as once, few or many, or as a class when expanded; others skip it.

few	TRBV7-2	TRBJ2-7	TRBD1	TGTGCCAGCAGCTCTCCTTGGACAGGGAGCTCCTACGAGCAGTACTTC	CASSSPWTGSSYEQYF
-	TRBV11-2	TRBJ1-1	-	TGTGCCAGCAGCTTAAGCTTGAACACTGAAGCTTTCTTT	CASSLSLNTEAFF
-	TRBV7-2	TRBJ2-6	-	TGTGCCAGCAGCTTAGCCTCTGGGGCCAACGTCCTGACTTTC	CASSLASGANVLTF
-	TRBV9	TRBJ1-4	-	TGTGCCAGCAGCGTAGACCTAGGGGCAGGGGAAAAACTGTTTTTT	CASSVDLGAGEKLFF
-	TRBV5-1	TRBJ2-5	TRBD2	TGCGCCAGCAGCGGCAGGGGACTAGCGGGAGGCCAAGAGACCCAGTACTTC	CASSGRGLAGGQETQYF
-	TRBV28	TRBJ1-3	TRBD1	TGTGCCAGCAGTTCGCCGGGGGACAGCTCTGGAAACACCATATATTTT	CASSSPGDSSGNTIYF
-	TRBV30	TRBJ2-5	-	TGTGCCTGGAACCATCCGGGAGTAGAGACCCAGTACTTC	CAWNHPGVETQYF
-	TRBV2	TRBJ1-4	-	TGTGCCAGCAGTTACAGGGTCGGGGCAACTAATGAAAAACTGTTTTTT	CASSYRVGATNEKLFF
-	TRBV9	TRBJ2-7	-	TGTGCCAGCAGCGCGTTGTCTGGGGCTCTGCAGTACTTC	CASSALSGALQYF
-	TRBV7-2	TRBJ2-5	-	TGTGCCAGCAGCTTAGCGGGTGTTGGGGAGACCCAGTACTTC	CASSLAGVGETQYF
few	TRBV6-6	TRBJ2-7	-	TGTGCCAGCAGTACCCCCGGGGCAGGGGTTCCCTACGAGCAGTACTTC	CASSTPGAGVPYEQYF